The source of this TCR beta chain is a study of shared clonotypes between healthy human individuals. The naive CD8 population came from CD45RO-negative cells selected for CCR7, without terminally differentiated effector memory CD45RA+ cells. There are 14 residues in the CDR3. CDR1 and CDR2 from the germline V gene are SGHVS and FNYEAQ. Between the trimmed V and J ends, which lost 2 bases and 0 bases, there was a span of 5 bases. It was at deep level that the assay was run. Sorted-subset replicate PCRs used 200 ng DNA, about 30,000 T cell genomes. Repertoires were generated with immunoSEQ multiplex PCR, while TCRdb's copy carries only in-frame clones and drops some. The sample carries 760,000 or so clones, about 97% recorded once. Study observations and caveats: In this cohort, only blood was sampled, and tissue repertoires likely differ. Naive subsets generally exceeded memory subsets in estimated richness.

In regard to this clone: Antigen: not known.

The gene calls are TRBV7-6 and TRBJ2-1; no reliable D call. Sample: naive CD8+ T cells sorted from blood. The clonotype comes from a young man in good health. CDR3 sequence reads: CASSLLSSYNEQFF. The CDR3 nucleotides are TGTGCCAGCAGCTTATTAAGCTCCTACAATGAGCAGTTCTTC.